This T cell receptor (beta chain) was retrieved from a study of control samples from healthy donors and cancer patients. This CDR3 region has 15 residues. Germline CDR1 and CDR2: SGDLS and YYNGEE. With 0 bases removed from V and 0 bases from J, the gap between germline ends came to 9 bases. This clone was observed a few times. Assay used: immunoSEQ multiplex PCR; TCRdb lists only in-frame clones, some missing. The table shows under 150,000 clones, with more than 75% occurring only once. The material sequenced was blood. The TCR comes from a man in his 60s in good health. The chain recombines TRBV9 with TRBJ2-5, with D perhaps assigned TRBD1 or TRBD2 (5 bases each). Written as DNA, the CDR3 is TGTGCCAGCAGCGTAGCGGGGCAGTACCAAGAGACCCAGTACTTC. Protein product: CASSVAGQYQETQYF.